Detailed here is one TCR beta chain. What it binds is not known. The trim removed 1 base at V and 4 bases at J, leaving 8 bases unmatched. This CDR3 is 16 amino acids long. CDR1 and CDR2 from the germline V gene are MGHRA and YSYEKL. This record comes from a study of shared clonotypes between healthy human individuals. Study outcomes and limitations: Approximately 4.6% of naive CD4 clonotypes were shared across several donors.

Generated by immunoSEQ multiplex PCR, the TCRdb table keeps only in-frame clones and is missing some. The data contain 2 million to 2.5 million clones, approximately 95% of them seen just once; the ten biggest clones take up around 0.13%. V gene TRBV4-1 combines with J gene TRBJ2-7, with 9 bases lining up with TRBD2. This clonotype was sampled from a man younger than 30 in good health. The sequencing sample was made of naive CD4+ T cells sorted from blood. The sample's subset: CD45RA+ positively selected. CDR3 region: CASSQGTSGRPYEQYF. The CDR3 nucleotides read TGCGCCAGCAGCCAAGGGACCAGCGGGAGGCCGTACGAGCAGTACTTC.